Sequencing of this T cell receptor (beta chain) was carried out in a study of OX40 agonist ivuxolimab in advanced cancers. About the research overall: Patients were dosed intravenously with ivuxolimab at 0.01 to 10 mg/kg every 2 weeks. The dose-escalation cohort was just under 85% male, with a mean age of 60 years, ranging roughly 20 to 90.

The method was immunoSEQ multiplex PCR; TCRdb's version includes in-frame clones alone and lacks a portion of them. The table lists 99,000 or so clones, approximately 93% of them singletons. Overall study findings and caveats: What antigens the expanded peripheral T cells recognized was never established.

The CDR3 extends over 13 amino acids. Germline-derived CDR1 and CDR2 are SGHKS and YYEKEE (reference sequence). V was trimmed by 0 bases and J by 4 bases, leaving 6 bases between them. In regard to this clone: Its antigen is as yet unknown. This same CDR3 is encoded by further DNA sequences in the sample.

The specimen was CD4+ or CD8+ T cells sorted from blood, collected in a trial of the OX40 agonist ivuxolimab. This TCR was sampled from an adult with an advanced solid tumor such as melanoma, head and neck, liver or kidney cancer. The rearrangement links TRBV5-5 to TRBJ2-3, with D unclear. The chain's CDR3 is CASSLAGADTQYF. Written as DNA, the CDR3 is TGTGCCAGCAGCTTGGCCGGTGCAGATACGCAGTATTTT.